This T cell receptor (beta chain) is from a study of memory CD4+ T cells and cytomegalovirus serostatus. Study in general: Donors were healthy Belgian adults, fewer than ten CMV seropositive and around 24 seronegative. Study observations and caveats: 67 of 164 known CMV-associated TCRbeta sequences appeared in CD4+ memory.

The sort gate was single viable CD3+CD4+CD8-CD45RO+ cells for memory CD4+ T cells. Donors' CMV status reflects serum IgG against pp150, pp28, p38, p52. CD4+ T cells were isolated by positive magnetic selection. The table came from immunoSEQ multiplex PCR; TCRdb's copy has only in-frame clones and leaves some out. Seen here are under 80,000 clones, 60% to 80% observed once, and the top ten hold just over 2.5%. Germline V gives CDR1 SGHRS, CDR2 YFSETQ. V shed 5 bases and J shed 4 bases, with 15 bases lying between them. The CDR3 totals 15 residues. This clone came up a few times. Its cognate antigen is unknown.

The V call is TRBV5-1, the J call TRBJ2-2; D is possibly TRBD2 (5 bases). The clonotype was recovered from an adult in good health and CMV-seropositive. Sequenced input: memory CD4+ T cells from blood. CDR3 coding DNA: TGCGCCAGCAGGCAGGAGGTCTACACCACCGGGGAGCTGTTTTTT. Translating it yields CASRQEVYTTGELFF.